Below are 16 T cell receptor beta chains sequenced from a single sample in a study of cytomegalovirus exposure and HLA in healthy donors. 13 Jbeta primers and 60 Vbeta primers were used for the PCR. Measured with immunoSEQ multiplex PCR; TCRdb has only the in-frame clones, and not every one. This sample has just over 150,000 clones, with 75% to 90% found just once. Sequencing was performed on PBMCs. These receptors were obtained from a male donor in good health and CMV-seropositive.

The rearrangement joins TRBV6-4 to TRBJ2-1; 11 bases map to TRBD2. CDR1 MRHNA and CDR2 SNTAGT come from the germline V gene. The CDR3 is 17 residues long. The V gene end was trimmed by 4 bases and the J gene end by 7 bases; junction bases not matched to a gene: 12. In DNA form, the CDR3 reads TGTGCCAGCAGTGTAGTTCGGACTAGCGGGCCAAAGAATGAGCAGTTCTTC. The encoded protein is CASSVVRTSGPKNEQFF.

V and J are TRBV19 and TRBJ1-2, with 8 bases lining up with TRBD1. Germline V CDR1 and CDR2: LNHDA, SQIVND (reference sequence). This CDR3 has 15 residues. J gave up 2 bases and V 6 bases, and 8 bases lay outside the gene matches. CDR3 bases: TGTGCCAGTAGCCAGGCCAGGGGGCGAAACTATGGCTACACCTTC. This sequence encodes CASSQARGRNYGYTF. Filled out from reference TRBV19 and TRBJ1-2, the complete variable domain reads DGGITQSPKYLFRKEGQNVTLSCEQNLNHDAMYWYRQDPGQGLRLIYYSQIVNDFQKGDIAEGYSVSREKKESFPLTVTSAQKNPTAFYLCASSQARGRNYGYTFGSGTRLTVV.

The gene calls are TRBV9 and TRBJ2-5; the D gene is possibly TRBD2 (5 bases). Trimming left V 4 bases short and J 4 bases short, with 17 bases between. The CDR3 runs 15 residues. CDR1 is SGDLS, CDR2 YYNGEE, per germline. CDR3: CASSFEGMAGETQYF. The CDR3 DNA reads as TGTGCCAGCAGCTTTGAAGGTATGGCGGGAGAGACCCAGTACTTC.

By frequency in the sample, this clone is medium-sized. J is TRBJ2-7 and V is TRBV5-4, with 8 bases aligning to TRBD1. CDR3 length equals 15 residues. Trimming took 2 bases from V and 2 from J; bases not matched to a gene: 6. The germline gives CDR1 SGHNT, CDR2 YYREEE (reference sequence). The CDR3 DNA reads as TGTGCCAGCAGCTTTACAGGGACAGGCGCCTACGAGCAGTACTTC. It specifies CASSFTGTGAYEQYF.

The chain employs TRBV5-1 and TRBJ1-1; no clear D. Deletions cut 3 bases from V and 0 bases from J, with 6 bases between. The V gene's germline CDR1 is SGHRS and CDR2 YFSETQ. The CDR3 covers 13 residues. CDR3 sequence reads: CASSSDLNTEAFF. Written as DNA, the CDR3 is TGCGCCAGCAGCTCCGACTTGAACACTGAAGCTTTCTTT.

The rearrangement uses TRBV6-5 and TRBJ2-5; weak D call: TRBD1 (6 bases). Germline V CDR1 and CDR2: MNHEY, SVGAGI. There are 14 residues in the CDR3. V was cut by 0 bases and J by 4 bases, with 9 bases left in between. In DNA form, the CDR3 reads TGTGCCAGCAGTTACTCGGGGGCGAGAGAGACCCAGTACTTC. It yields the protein CASSYSGARETQYF.

For the CDR3, the DNA is TGTGCCAGCTCACCACCGGGGGGAGCCTACGAGCAGTACTTC. Translation gives CASSPPGGAYEQYF. The chain carries TRBV18 and TRBJ2-7; D may be TRBD2 (6 bases). The V and J ends lost 0 bases and 2 bases respectively, with 8 bases between them. Germline V gives CDR1 KGHSH, CDR2 LQKENI. The CDR3 runs to 14 residues.

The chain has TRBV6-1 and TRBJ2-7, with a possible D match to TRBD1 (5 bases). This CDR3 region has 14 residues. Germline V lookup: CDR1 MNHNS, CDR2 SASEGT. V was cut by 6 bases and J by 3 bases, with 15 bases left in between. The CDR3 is CASSAQDSVYEQYF. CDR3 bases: TGTGCCAGCAGCGCCCAAGACAGTGTCTACGAGCAGTACTTC.

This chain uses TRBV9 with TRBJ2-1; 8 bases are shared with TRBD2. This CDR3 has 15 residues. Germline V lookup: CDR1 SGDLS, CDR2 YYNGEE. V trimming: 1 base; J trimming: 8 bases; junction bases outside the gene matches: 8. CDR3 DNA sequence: TGTGCCAGCAGCGTACGAGGGAGCGGGGGCGATGAGCAGTTCTTC. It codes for CASSVRGSGGDEQFF. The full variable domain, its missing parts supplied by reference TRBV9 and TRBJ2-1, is DSGVTQTPKHLITATGQRVTLRCSPRSGDLSVYWYQQSLDQGLQFLIQYYNGEERAKGNILERFSAQQFPDLHSELNLSSLELGDSALYFCASSVRGSGGDEQFFGPGTRLTVL.

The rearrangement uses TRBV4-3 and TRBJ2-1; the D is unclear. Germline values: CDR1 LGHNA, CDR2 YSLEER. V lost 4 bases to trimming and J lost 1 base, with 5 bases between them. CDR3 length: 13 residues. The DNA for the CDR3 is TGCGCCAGCAGCCTCGGTTCCTACAATGAGCAGTTCTTC. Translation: CASSLGSYNEQFF.

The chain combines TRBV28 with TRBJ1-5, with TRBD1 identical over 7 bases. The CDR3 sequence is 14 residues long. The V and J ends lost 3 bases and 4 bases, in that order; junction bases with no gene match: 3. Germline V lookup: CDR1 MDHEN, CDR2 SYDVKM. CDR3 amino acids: CASSLQQGNQPQHF. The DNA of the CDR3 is TGTGCCAGCAGTTTGCAACAGGGGAATCAGCCCCAGCATTTT.

This CDR3 is CASSLGPGVNEKLFF. The CDR3 DNA is TGTGCCAGCAGCTTGGGGCCGGGTGTGAATGAAAAACTGTTTTTT. The chain is built from TRBV5-4 and TRBJ1-4; D is unclear. The ends were cut back, 0 bases at V and 5 bases at J, with 11 bases in the middle. The CDR3 spans 15 residues. Germline V gives CDR1 SGHNT, CDR2 YYREEE (reference sequence).

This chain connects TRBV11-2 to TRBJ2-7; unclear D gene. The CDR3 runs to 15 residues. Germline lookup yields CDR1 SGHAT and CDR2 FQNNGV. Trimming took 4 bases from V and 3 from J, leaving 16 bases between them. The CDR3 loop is CASSSFPKLSYEQYF. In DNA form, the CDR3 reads TGTGCCAGCAGCTCTTTCCCTAAGTTGAGCTACGAGCAGTACTTC.

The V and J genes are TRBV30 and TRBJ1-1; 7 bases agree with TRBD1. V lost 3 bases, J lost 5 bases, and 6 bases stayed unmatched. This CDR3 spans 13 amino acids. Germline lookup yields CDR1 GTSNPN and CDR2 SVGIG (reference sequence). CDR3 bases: TGTGCCTGGAGCTCCCGGGACAGAACTGAAGCTTTCTTT. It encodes CAWSSRDRTEAFF.

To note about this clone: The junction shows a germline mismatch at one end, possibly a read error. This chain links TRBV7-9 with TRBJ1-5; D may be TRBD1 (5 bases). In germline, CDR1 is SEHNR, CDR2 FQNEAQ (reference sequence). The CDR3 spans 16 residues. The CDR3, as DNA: TGTTCCAGCAGCTTAGCGGGGGGAGTAAGCAATCAGCCCCAGCATTTT. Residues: CSSSLAGGVSNQPQHF.

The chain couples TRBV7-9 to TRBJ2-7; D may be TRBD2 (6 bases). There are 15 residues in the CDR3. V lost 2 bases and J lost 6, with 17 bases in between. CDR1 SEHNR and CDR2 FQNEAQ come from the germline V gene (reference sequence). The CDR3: CASSLIGAGRSEQYF. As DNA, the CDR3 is TGTGCCAGCAGCTTAATTGGGGCGGGGAGAAGCGAGCAGTACTTC.